What follows are 28 T cell receptor beta chains derived from one specimen sequenced in a study of metastatic and nonmetastatic thyroid tumors. Ahead of thyroid surgery, no patient had received treatment of any kind. TCRdb redid the clone calls on the PCR reads using MiXCR. Here the sample spans 20,000 to 25,000 clones, roughly 14% being singletons. The sequenced sample was blood. Source of these receptors: a female donor with papillary thyroid cancer or a benign thyroid nodule (not recorded which). Some clones in this sample may be carry-over from other donors' samples.

V and J are TRBV19 and TRBJ2-7, with unresolved D. Germline V gene sequence: CDR1 LNHDA, CDR2 SQIVND (reference sequence). V lost 0 bases and J lost 10, with 10 bases in between. The CDR3 sequence is 12 residues long. In DNA, the CDR3 is TGTGCCAGTAGTATAGATTCCCAGACACAGTACTTC. Its protein product is CASSIDSQTQYF.

Ten or more counts support this clone. The chain joins TRBV19 to TRBJ2-2; D not resolved. The CDR3 loop spans 13 amino acids. CDR1 and CDR2 (germline): LNHDA, SQIVND (reference sequence). V was clipped by 3 bases and J by 8 bases, with 10 bases between them. The chain's CDR3 is CASSIGSRGELFF. The DNA for the CDR3 is TGTGCCAGTAGTATCGGTTCTCGGGGGGAGCTGTTTTTT.

The rearrangement uses TRBV2 and TRBJ1-5; possibly TRBD1 for D (6 bases). Trimming took off 2 bases at V and 5 bases at J, with 13 bases between the two ends. CDR1 and CDR2 from the germline V gene are SNHLY and FYNNEI. The CDR3 contains 15 residues. For the CDR3, the DNA is TGTGCCAGCAGTGAAATCGGGACATTTGATCAGCCCCAGCATTTT. Protein sequence: CASSEIGTFDQPQHF.

This clone was detected ten times or more. The chain joins TRBV7-8 to TRBJ1-6; no firm D call. Germline V gene sequence: CDR1 SGHVS, CDR2 FQNEAQ. V dropped 2 bases and J dropped 1 base, with 9 bases sitting between them. This CDR3 is built from 16 residues. The CDR3 region has the DNA TGTGCCAGCAGCTTACGGTCAGAGTCCTATAATTCACCCCTCCACTTT. Translation gives CASSLRSESYNSPLHF.

This clone was counted a few times. J is TRBJ2-1 and V is TRBV10-3, with TRBD2 identical over 9 bases. V dropped 0 bases and J dropped 8; count of bases not matched to a gene: 2. This CDR3 region has 14 residues. The V gene's germline CDR1 is ENHRY and CDR2 SYGVKD. As DNA, the CDR3 is TGTGCCATCAGTGAGTCTAGCGGGGGCTATGAGCAGTTCTTC. Translation gives CAISESSGGYEQFF.

The sample holds many counts of this clone. The chain has TRBV20-1 and TRBJ2-3, with 9 bases matching TRBD2. Trimming cost V 4 bases and J 4 bases; bases outside gene matches: 9. The CDR3 has 15 amino acids. Germline-derived CDR1 and CDR2 are DFQATT and SNEGSKA (reference sequence). CDR3 sequence reads: CSATRREGHADTQYF. The CDR3 DNA reads TGCAGTGCTACTCGGCGGGAGGGCCACGCAGATACGCAGTATTTT.

This clone has more than one count but fewer than ten. The chain joins TRBV6-1 to TRBJ2-1; 12 bases fit TRBD2. Germline trimming cut 5 bases from V and 6 bases from J; bases unmatched to any gene: 5. Germline V gene sequence: CDR1 MNHNS, CDR2 SASEGT. The CDR3 is 15 residues long. The CDR3 nucleotides are TGTGCCAGCAGTCCTAGCGGGAGGGCCGGCAATGAGCAGTTCTTC. This encodes CASSPSGRAGNEQFF.

A few counts support this clone. This sequence joins TRBV6-1 and TRBJ1-5; D may be TRBD1 (6 bases). Looked up from germline, CDR1 is MNHNS and CDR2 is SASEGT. The V gene lost 6 bases and the J gene lost 0 bases, with 12 bases spanning the gap. The CDR3 runs to 15 residues. The CDR3 sequence: CASRAGVGSNQPQHF. The CDR3 DNA reads as TGTGCCAGCAGAGCAGGGGTAGGTAGCAATCAGCCCCAGCATTTT.

J is TRBJ2-7 and V is TRBV6-1, with a tentative D call TRBD1 (6 bases). Between the trimmed V and J ends, which lost 2 bases and 3 bases, there was a span of 8 bases. CDR1 and CDR2 from the germline V gene are MNHNS and SASEGT. The CDR3 covers 13 residues. This chain's CDR3 is CASSESTGYEQYF. Here the CDR3 DNA reads TGTGCCAGCAGTGAATCGACAGGCTACGAGCAGTACTTC.

This clone has ten or more counts. This chain uses TRBV4-2 with TRBJ2-1; perhaps TRBD2 as D (6 bases). Trimming shortened V by 0 bases and J by 2 bases, and 14 bases separated the two germline ends. CDR1 and CDR2 (germline): LGHNA, YNFKEQ. This CDR3 is built from 17 residues. The CDR3 DNA reads TGTGCCAGCAGCCAAGATGGGGCTAGCGAGACCTACAATGAGCAGTTCTTC. It yields the protein CASSQDGASETYNEQFF.

This clone is deemed medium-sized. This chain joins TRBV6-5 and TRBJ1-4, with D unclear. Germline V gene lookup returns CDR1 MNHEY and CDR2 SVGAGI. V lost 0 bases, J lost 7 bases, and 9 bases lay in between. CDR3 length: 14 residues. The CDR3 bases are TGTGCCAGCAGTTACTCGGGCAGCGGTGAAAAACTGTTTTTT. It encodes CASSYSGSGEKLFF.

Sample share makes this clone medium-sized. This chain joins TRBV6-1 and TRBJ2-7; TRBD1 agrees at 9 bases. Looked up from germline, CDR1 is MNHNS and CDR2 is SASEGT. The CDR3 totals 14 residues. The V and J ends lost 7 bases and 2 bases, in that order; junction bases with no gene match: 6. The CDR3 loop is CASTDRGSTYEQYF. The CDR3 DNA sequence: TGTGCCAGCACTGACAGGGGGAGTACCTACGAGCAGTACTTC.

Many counts were recorded for this clone. This sequence joins TRBV3-1 and TRBJ1-5, with D unresolved. V gave up 0 bases and J gave up 2 bases, with 8 bases separating them. Germline V gives CDR1 LGHDT, CDR2 YNNKEL (reference sequence). The CDR3 runs to 15 residues. The CDR3 bases are TGTGCCAGCAGCCAAGATCATTCGGGCAATCAGCCCCAGCATTTT. This translates into CASSQDHSGNQPQHF.

V usage is TRBV7-9 and J usage is TRBJ2-7; possibly TRBD2 for D (5 bases). V lost 1 base and J 0 bases, leaving 10 bases between the germline ends. The CDR3 spans 15 residues. CDR1 is SEHNR and CDR2 is FQNEAQ in the germline V gene (reference sequence). The CDR3 spells CASSLESGSSYEQYF. Written as DNA, the CDR3 is TGTGCCAGCAGCTTAGAGTCGGGATCCTCCTACGAGCAGTACTTC. Drawing the rest from reference TRBV7-9 and TRBJ2-7, the complete variable domain is DTGVSQNPRHKITKRGQNVTFRCDPISEHNRLYWYRQTLGQGPEFLTYFQNEAQLEKSRLLSDRFSAERPKGSFSTLEIQRTEQGDSAMYLCASSLESGSSYEQYFGPGTRLTVT.

The V gene is TRBV20-1, the J gene TRBJ1-1, with D tentatively TRBD1 (6 bases). CDR1 DFQATT and CDR2 SNEGSKA come from the germline V gene (reference sequence). CDR3 length equals 14 residues. The V gene lost 0 bases and the J gene lost 6 bases, with 14 bases spanning the gap. CDR3 protein: CSARDQGLVAEAFF. CDR3 nucleotide sequence: TGCAGTGCTAGAGATCAGGGGCTTGTGGCTGAAGCTTTCTTT.

With regard to this clone: This may arise from a read error, as a much more abundant clone is one base away. The same CDR3 can be traced to other DNA sequences in this sample. The rearrangement links TRBV5-4 to TRBJ1-2; D ambiguous. This CDR3 is built from 16 residues. Deletions cut 4 bases from V and 4 bases from J, with 20 bases between. Germline V gives CDR1 SGHNT, CDR2 YYREEE (reference sequence). The CDR3 bases are TGTGCCAGCAGCCCCGGCCAGGCCCCATCCCCCTATGGCTACACCTTC. This translates into CASSPGQAPSPYGYTF. The full variable domain, in which reference TRBV5-4 and TRBJ1-2 provide the parts outside the CDR3, is ETGVTQSPTHLIKTRGQQVTLRCSSQSGHNTVSWYQQALGQGPQFIFQYYREEENGRGNFPPRFSGLQFPNYSSELNVNALELDDSALYLCASSPGQAPSPYGYTFGSGTRLTVV.

At least ten counts were recorded for this clone. CDR3: CATFRGANNSPLHF. DNA for the CDR3: TGTGCCACGTTCAGGGGGGCGAATAATTCACCCCTCCACTTT. The rearrangement joins TRBV6-1 to TRBJ1-6; 7 nucleotides line up with TRBD1. The CDR3 sequence is 14 residues long. The ends lost 10 bases at V and 5 bases at J; junction bases unmatched: 8. Per the germline V gene, CDR1 is MNHNS and CDR2 is SASEGT.

As for this clone: This could be a read error, since a much larger clone is one nucleotide away. This chain uses TRBV4-1 with TRBJ1-5; D uncertain. The CDR3 runs 14 residues. From germline, CDR1 is MGHRA and CDR2 YSYEKL. The CDR3 DNA sequence: TGCGCCAGCAGCAAAGACGCGGGGAATCAGCCCCAGCATTTT. It codes for CASSKDAGNQPQHF.

In its sample, this clone was seen many times. A clone one base away is much larger, so this may be a read error. At the DNA level, this CDR3 is encoded by other sequences in the same sample as well. The rearrangement uses TRBV6-4 and TRBJ2-1, with unresolved D. The germline V gene encodes CDR1 MRHNA and CDR2 SNTAGT. Trimming pared 0 bases from V and 5 bases from J, leaving 5 bases between. CDR3 length equals 13 residues. CDR3 in DNA: TGTGCCAGCAGTGACTCTGCAGACAATGAGCAGTTCTTC. This translates into CASSDSADNEQFF.

This clone is classed as medium-sized. This chain connects TRBV6-2 or TRBV6-3 to TRBJ1-1, with TRBD1 matching 7 bases. CDR3 size: 14 residues. V was pared by 5 bases and J by 1 base, with 4 bases of the junction left unmatched. Germline assignment: CDR1 MNHEY and CDR2 SVGEGT. The CDR3 is CASSRQGENTEAFF. The CDR3 DNA follows: TGTGCCAGCAGTCGACAGGGCGAGAACACTGAAGCTTTCTTT.

This clone occurred many times. The V gene is TRBV7-3, the J gene TRBJ1-1; possibly TRBD1 for D (6 bases). Germline V gives CDR1 SGHTA, CDR2 FQGTGA. The V end lost 4 bases, the J end lost 1 base, and 13 bases lay between the germline ends. The CDR3 spans 15 residues. For the CDR3, the DNA is TGTGCCAGCAGCTCACGCGGGGGGCCGAACACTGAAGCTTTCTTT. Protein product: CASSSRGGPNTEAFF.

On this clone: With a much larger clone just one base away, this may be a read error. This specimen includes other DNA sequences encoding the same CDR3. This chain uses TRBV10-3 with TRBJ2-5, with D perhaps being TRBD1 or TRBD2 (7 bases each). CDR3 length: 15 amino acids. The V gene's germline CDR1 is ENHRY and CDR2 SYGVKD. V was trimmed by 0 bases and J by 5 bases, leaving 13 bases between them. The CDR3 is CAISESRGGVETQYF. CDR3 nucleotide sequence: TGTGCCATCAGTGAGTCCAGGGGGGGCGTTGAGACCCAGTACTTC.

For this clone: This may be a read error, as it is one base from a much larger clone. The CDR3 DNA reads TGTGCCAGCAGCTTGCGAGTGAACACTGAAGCTTCCTTT. Encoded protein: CASSLRVNTEASF. The chain uses TRBV5-6 and TRBJ1-1; D remains ambiguous. In germline, CDR1 is SGHDT, CDR2 YYEEEE. This CDR3 spans 13 amino acids.

This chain links TRBV20-1 with TRBJ1-1, with a tentative D call TRBD1 (5 bases). Germline CDR1 is DFQATT and CDR2 is SNEGSKA (reference sequence). V gave up 1 base and J gave up 1 base, with 10 bases separating them. There are 14 residues in the CDR3. Written as DNA, the CDR3 is TGCAGTGCTAGAGCGGGGGGTGGGAACACTGAAGCTTTCTTT. This translates into CSARAGGGNTEAFF.

This clone came up many times. In the same sample, other DNA sequences code for this CDR3. This rearrangement joins TRBV6-1 to TRBJ1-1; D remains ambiguous. Trimming removed 8 bases from V and 1 base from J, with 20 bases in between. The CDR3 has 16 residues. Germline CDR1 is MNHNS and CDR2 is SASEGT. CDR3 amino acids: CASRTPNSLRNTEAFF. The CDR3 nucleotides read TGTGCCAGCCGCACGCCCAACTCCCTTAGGAACACTGAAGCTTTCTTT.

This clone was seen ten or more times. Different DNA sequences within this sample yield the same CDR3. The gene calls are TRBV30 and TRBJ1-5; D is perhaps TRBD1 (6 bases). CDR3 size: 15 residues. From germline, CDR1 is GTSNPN and CDR2 SVGIG (reference sequence). The V end was cut by 1 base, the J end by 7 bases, with 17 bases between. The CDR3 bases are TGTGCCTGGAGTGGGGACAAGGTAAGAAGGCAGCCCCAGCATTTT. Translating it yields CAWSGDKVRRQPQHF.

The chain has TRBV7-3 and TRBJ2-1; 8 positions match TRBD1. The CDR3 covers 16 residues. CDR1 is SGHTA, CDR2 FQGTGA, per germline. V gave up 4 bases and J gave up 0 bases; unmatched junction bases: 5. The CDR3 DNA reads as TGTGCCAGCAGCTCAAGAGACAGGGGCTCCTACAATGAGCAGTTCTTC. Its translation: CASSSRDRGSYNEQFF.

The table lists this clone with many counts. The J gene is TRBJ2-7, the V gene TRBV18; 8 nucleotides match TRBD1. The CDR3 consists of 14 residues. V trimming: 3 bases; J trimming: 2 bases; junction bases outside the gene matches: 3. The germline V gene has CDR1 KGHSH and CDR2 LQKENI. The CDR3 loop is CASSPGQGAYEQYF. The CDR3 nucleotides are TGTGCCAGCTCACCCGGACAGGGTGCCTACGAGCAGTACTTC.